What follows are 25 T cell receptor beta chains derived from one specimen sequenced in a study of neurological immune-mediated disorders. TCRdb passed the 5' RACE reads through MiXCR, listing each CDR3 protein once. The sample carries 25,000 to 35,000 distinct CDR3 sequences, 10% to 15% recorded once. The time point denotes: technical triplicate 2. The sample comprised CD4+ T cells from blood. The receptors derive from a female donor with HTLV-1-associated myelopathy (HAM/TSP).

This clonotype was observed at least ten times. The V call is TRBV27, the J call TRBJ1-6, with a weak D call TRBD1 (6 bases). V was clipped by 3 bases and J by 10 bases, with 13 bases between them. The CDR3 is 14 residues long. The germline V gene has CDR1 MNHEY and CDR2 SMNVEV (reference sequence). The CDR3 protein is CASSLQGRGSPLHF. The CDR3 nucleotides are TGTGCCAGCAGTTTGCAGGGGCGCGGATCACCCCTCCACTTT.

In its sample, this clonotype was seen many times. The rearrangement uses TRBV7-6 and TRBJ2-7; a weak D match, TRBD1 (5 bases). V lost 5 bases to trimming and J lost 3 bases, with 17 bases between them. The CDR3 contains 15 residues. Germline values: CDR1 SGHVS, CDR2 FNYEAQ. The CDR3 region has the DNA TGTGCCAGCAGCCTAAATGGTGGGGCTTACTACGAGCAGTACTTC. It specifies CASSLNGGAYYEQYF.

V and J are TRBV4-3 and TRBJ2-1; TRBD1 aligns across 9 bases. CDR3 length: 14 amino acids. V was pared by 0 bases and J by 9 bases, with 3 bases of the junction left unmatched. Germline V CDR1 and CDR2: LGHNA, YSLEER. The CDR3 nucleotides read TGCGCCAGCAGCCAAGATGGGGGACAGGGTGAGCAGTTCTTC. Protein: CASSQDGGQGEQFF.

The rearrangement links TRBV6-5 to TRBJ1-6; a weak D match, TRBD1 (5 bases). V lost 2 bases and J 10 bases, leaving 9 bases between the germline ends. Germline lookup yields CDR1 MNHEY and CDR2 SVGAGI. The CDR3 consists of 13 residues. Here the CDR3 reads CASSYGRESPLHF. The CDR3 DNA reads as TGTGCCAGCAGTTACGGCAGGGAATCACCCCTCCACTTT.

The table lists this clonotype with many counts. In DNA, the CDR3 is TGTGCCAGCACAAAGAGCGGGGGGGGTGTCGAGCAGTACTTC. It translates to CASTKSGGGVEQYF. J is TRBJ2-7 and V is TRBV6-5, with 10 bases identical to TRBD2. The germline V gene has CDR1 MNHEY and CDR2 SVGAGI. The CDR3 length is 14 residues. Germline trimming cut 7 bases from V and 6 bases from J; bases unmatched to any gene: 9.

The table lists this clonotype with many counts. V gene TRBV2 combines with J gene TRBJ2-5; 11 nucleotides line up with TRBD2. Germline CDR1 is SNHLY and CDR2 is FYNNEI. CDR3 length: 17 residues. Trimming removed 3 bases from V and 4 bases from J; junction bases left unmatched: 10. CDR3 nucleotide sequence: TGTGCCAGCAGTGAGGACACTAGCGGGAGATGGGGAGAGACCCAGTACTTC. It translates to CASSEDTSGRWGETQYF.

This clonotype was recorded at least ten times. DNA of the CDR3: TGCGCCAGCAGCGGGACTTTGTCTGGGGCCAACGTCCTGACTTTC. This translates into CASSGTLSGANVLTF. The chain recombines TRBV5-1 with TRBJ2-6; a weak D match, TRBD2 (6 bases). The V end was cut by 4 bases, the J end by 1 base, with 9 bases between. Germline V gives CDR1 SGHRS, CDR2 YFSETQ. This CDR3 comprises 15 residues.

This clonotype was recorded at least ten times. The J gene is TRBJ1-5, the V gene TRBV5-1, with D perhaps matching TRBD1 (5 bases). The CDR3 is 15 amino acids. V was clipped by 0 bases and J by 2 bases, with 9 bases between them. Germline V gene sequence: CDR1 SGHRS, CDR2 YFSETQ. In nucleotides, the CDR3 is TGCGCCAGCAGCTTGGACGGGGACCGCAATCAGCCCCAGCATTTT. This codes for CASSLDGDRNQPQHF.

At least ten counts were recorded for this clonotype. The chain employs TRBV5-1 and TRBJ2-5; 8 bases match TRBD2. This CDR3 is built from 16 residues. Unmatched junction bases numbered 7, after V lost 3 bases and J lost 0 bases. CDR1 is SGHRS, CDR2 YFSETQ, per germline. CDR3 bases: TGCGCCAGCAGCTCCGGGACTAGGAGTAACCAAGAGACCCAGTACTTC. Encoded protein: CASSSGTRSNQETQYF.

This clonotype was seen at least ten times. V gene TRBV13 combines with J gene TRBJ2-7; TRBD1 aligns across 8 bases. The trim removed 5 bases at V and 5 bases at J, leaving 20 bases unmatched. The germline V gene has CDR1 PRHDT and CDR2 FYEKMQ (reference sequence). The CDR3 covers 18 residues. The CDR3 region is CASSGSRGKDREVDEQYF. The CDR3, as DNA: TGTGCCAGCAGCGGCTCTAGGGGTAAGGACAGGGAGGTTGACGAGCAGTACTTC.

This clonotype has at least ten counts. The genes are TRBV15 and TRBJ2-3; maybe TRBD2 (6 bases). The V and J ends lost 1 base and 2 bases respectively, with 10 bases between them. The CDR3 loop spans 15 amino acids. Germline loops: CDR1 LNHNV, CDR2 YYDKDF (reference sequence). In nucleotides, the CDR3 is TGTGCCACCAGCAGAGGGGGAGGCGACACAGATACGCAGTATTTT. Its protein is CATSRGGGDTDTQYF.

This clonotype has a count of ten or more. The CDR3 loop is CASSLAGAASGANVLTF. Here the CDR3 DNA reads TGCGCCAGCAGCTTGGCAGGGGCGGCTTCTGGGGCCAACGTCCTGACTTTC. This chain links TRBV5-1 with TRBJ2-6; a possible D gene is TRBD1 (6 bases). The germline V gene has CDR1 SGHRS and CDR2 YFSETQ. There are 17 residues in the CDR3. The germline V and J ends were trimmed by 0 bases and 1 base, with 11 bases remaining between them.

This clonotype has ten or more counts. This chain joins TRBV20-1 and TRBJ2-7; D could derive from TRBD1 or TRBD2 (5 bases each). Germline V gene lookup returns CDR1 DFQATT and CDR2 SNEGSKA (reference sequence). The CDR3 consists of 12 residues. Trimming removed 3 bases from V and 5 bases from J, with 11 bases in between. CDR3 in amino acids: CSARRGLNEQYF. The CDR3 DNA follows: TGCAGTGCTAGGAGGGGTCTTAACGAGCAGTACTTC.

In its sample, this clonotype is medium-sized. The V call is TRBV5-1, the J call TRBJ1-6; no definite D call. V was shortened by 4 bases and J by 1 base, with 9 bases between the two germline ends. CDR3 size: 15 residues. Looked up from germline, CDR1 is SGHRS and CDR2 is YFSETQ. The DNA for the CDR3 is TGCGCCAGCAGCCCCGAGGTGTCCTATAATTCACCCCTCCACTTT. This gives the protein CASSPEVSYNSPLHF.

There are many counts of this clonotype. This sequence joins TRBV5-5 and TRBJ2-2, with D possibly matching TRBD1 (5 bases). The CDR3 is 15 amino acids. Germline loops: CDR1 SGHKS, CDR2 YYEKEE (reference sequence). The germline V and J ends were trimmed by 1 base and 4 bases, with 11 bases remaining between them. The CDR3 here is CASSLRQGSTGELFF. CDR3 DNA: TGTGCCAGCAGCTTGAGGCAGGGCAGCACCGGGGAGCTGTTTTTT.

This clonotype occurred many times. This chain joins TRBV6-2 or TRBV6-3 and TRBJ2-2, with D tentatively TRBD2 (6 bases). Trimming shortened V by 7 bases and J by 6 bases, and 15 bases separated the two germline ends. The CDR3 is 14 amino acids. Germline CDR1 and CDR2: MNHEY and SVGEGT. The CDR3 spells CASTRDSLPGELFF. The CDR3 nucleotides read TGTGCCAGCACCCGGGACTCCCTCCCCGGGGAGCTGTTTTTT.

This chain connects TRBV5-4 to TRBJ2-3, with 10 bases matching TRBD2. Losses at the gene ends were 4 bases for V and 2 bases for J; bases not matched to a gene: 4. This CDR3 is 15 amino acids long. From germline, CDR1 is SGHNT and CDR2 YYREEE (reference sequence). CDR3 residues: CASSLGLAVTDTQYF. The CDR3 nucleotides read TGTGCCAGCAGCCTAGGACTAGCGGTCACAGATACGCAGTATTTT.

This clonotype was picked up many times. V gene TRBV10-3 combines with J gene TRBJ2-3; 12 bases match TRBD2. The J segment lost 3 bases and the V segment lost 3 bases, leaving 4 bases of the junction unmatched. This CDR3 comprises 16 residues. Germline-derived CDR1 and CDR2 are ENHRY and SYGVKD. CDR3: CAISDSSGGGTDTQYF. Written as DNA, the CDR3 is TGTGCCATCAGTGACTCTAGCGGGGGGGGGACAGATACGCAGTATTTT.

This clonotype was picked up many times. This chain connects TRBV20-1 to TRBJ2-1; 9 nucleotides match TRBD2. Germline CDR1 and CDR2: DFQATT and SNEGSKA (reference sequence). The CDR3 runs to 15 residues. V shed 3 bases and J 9 bases; nucleotides not matched to a gene: 12. CDR3 protein: CSASPSSGAVGEQFF. CDR3 in DNA: TGCAGTGCTAGCCCCTCTAGCGGGGCCGTGGGTGAGCAGTTCTTC.

The table lists this clonotype with many counts. This CDR3 reads CSAAPGVRGEKLFF. The CDR3 DNA reads TGCAGTGCCGCCCCAGGGGTGAGGGGTGAAAAACTGTTTTTT. The chain combines TRBV20-1 with TRBJ1-4, with D perhaps matching TRBD1 (6 bases). With 6 bases removed from V and 7 bases from J, the gap between germline ends came to 18 bases. Per the germline V gene, CDR1 is DFQATT and CDR2 is SNEGSKA (reference sequence). The length of the CDR3 is 14 residues.

This clonotype was counted only a few times. Being one base from a much bigger clone, this may be a read error. The CDR3 DNA follows: TGTGCCAGCAACTTAGGGGGTCTCAATGAGCAGTTCTTC. It encodes CASNLGGLNEQFF. The chain couples TRBV13 to TRBJ2-1; D is perhaps TRBD1 (6 bases). CDR3 length equals 13 residues. Germline V gene data show CDR1 as PRHDT and CDR2 as FYEKMQ (reference sequence).

In its sample, this clonotype was seen many times. The rearrangement uses TRBV20-1 and TRBJ1-4; D might be TRBD1 (5 bases). Between the trimmed V and J ends, which lost 0 bases and 2 bases, there was a span of 10 bases. This CDR3 is built from 15 residues. The V gene's germline CDR1 is DFQATT and CDR2 SNEGSKA (reference sequence). CDR3: CSARDGASTNEKLFF. DNA of the CDR3: TGCAGTGCTAGAGATGGGGCCTCGACTAATGAAAAACTGTTTTTT.

This clonotype has ten or more counts. The rearrangement links TRBV10-3 to TRBJ1-1, with TRBD1 matching over 8 bases. The CDR3 spans 15 residues. CDR1 is ENHRY, CDR2 SYGVKD, per germline. V dropped 7 bases and J dropped 3; count of bases not matched to a gene: 10. In DNA, the CDR3 is TGTGCCATCAACAGCAGGGGGCGCGAGCACACTGAAGCTTTCTTT. Translating gives CAINSRGREHTEAFF.

This clonotype was recorded many times. This chain connects TRBV3-1 to TRBJ1-2, with no clear D. The germline V and J ends were trimmed by 0 bases and 0 bases, with 8 bases remaining between them. Germline-derived CDR1 and CDR2 are LGHDT and YNNKEL (reference sequence). The CDR3 length is 15 residues. CDR3 in DNA: TGTGCCAGCAGCCAAGATCCCGGCCCTAACTATGGCTACACCTTC. Translating it yields CASSQDPGPNYGYTF.

In its sample, this clonotype was seen many times. The rearrangement uses TRBV15 and TRBJ1-5; 11 nucleotides match TRBD1. There are 17 residues in the CDR3. From germline, CDR1 is LNHNV and CDR2 YYDKDF (reference sequence). V shed 4 bases and J 4 bases; nucleotides not matched to a gene: 9. The CDR3 DNA reads TGTGCCACCAGCACCCTGGAGGACAGGGGGCGAAATCAGCCCCAGCATTTT. Encoded protein: CATSTLEDRGRNQPQHF.